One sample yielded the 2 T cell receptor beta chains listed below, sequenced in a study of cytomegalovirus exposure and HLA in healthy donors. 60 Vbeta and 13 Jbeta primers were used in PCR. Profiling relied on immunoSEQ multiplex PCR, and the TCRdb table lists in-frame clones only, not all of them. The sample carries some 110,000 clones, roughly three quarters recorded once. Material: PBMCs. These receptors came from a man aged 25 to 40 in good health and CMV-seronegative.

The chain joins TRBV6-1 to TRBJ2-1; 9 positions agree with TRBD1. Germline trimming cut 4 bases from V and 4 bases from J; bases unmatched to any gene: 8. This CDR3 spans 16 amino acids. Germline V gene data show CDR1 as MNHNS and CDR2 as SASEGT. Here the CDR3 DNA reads TGTGCCAGCAGTGGACTACAGGGGGCGGGTTACAATGAGCAGTTCTTC. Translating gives CASSGLQGAGYNEQFF.

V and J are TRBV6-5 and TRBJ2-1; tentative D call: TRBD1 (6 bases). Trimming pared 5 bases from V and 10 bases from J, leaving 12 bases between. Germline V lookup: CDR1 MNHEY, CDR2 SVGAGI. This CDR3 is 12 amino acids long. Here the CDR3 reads CASSPHGTEQFF. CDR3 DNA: TGTGCCAGCAGTCCCCACGGGACAGAGCAGTTCTTC.